This T cell receptor beta chain was sequenced for a study of T cell responses to AZD1222 COVID-19 vaccine. The table came from immunoSEQ multiplex PCR; TCRdb's copy has only in-frame clones and leaves some out. The table shows approximately 76,000 clones, with 85% to 95% occurring only once. The CDR3 consists of 17 residues. J gave up 0 bases and V 5 bases, and 10 bases lay outside the gene matches. CDR1 LGHDT and CDR2 YNNKEL come from the germline V gene (reference sequence). The rearrangement uses TRBV3-1 (or the pseudogene TRBV3-2) and TRBJ1-1; 9 nucleotides line up with TRBD1. This sample comprised peripheral blood, obtained on day 0 of MenACWY control vaccination. The sequence derives from an adult in good health. Here the CDR3 reads CASSSLGTGRMNTEAFF. CDR3 DNA: TGTGCCAGCAGCAGCCTAGGGACAGGGAGGATGAACACTGAAGCTTTCTTT.